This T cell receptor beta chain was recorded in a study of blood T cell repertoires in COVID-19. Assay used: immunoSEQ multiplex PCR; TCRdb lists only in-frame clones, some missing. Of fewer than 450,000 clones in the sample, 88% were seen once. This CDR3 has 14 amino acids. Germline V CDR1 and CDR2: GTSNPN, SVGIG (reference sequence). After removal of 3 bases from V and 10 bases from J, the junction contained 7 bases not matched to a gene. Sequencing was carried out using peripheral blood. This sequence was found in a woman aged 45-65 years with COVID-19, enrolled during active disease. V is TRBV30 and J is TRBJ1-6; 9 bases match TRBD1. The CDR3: CAWRLGQGGSPLHF. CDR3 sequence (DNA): TGTGCCTGGAGGCTGGGACAGGGAGGATCACCCCTCCACTTT.